A single sample is the source of the 28 T cell receptor beta chains below, sequenced in a study of cytomegalovirus exposure and HLA in healthy donors. The PCR ran on 60 Vbeta and 13 Jbeta primers. This table comes from immunoSEQ multiplex PCR, and its TCRdb copy is limited to in-frame clones, with some not included. Of 150,000 to 200,000 clones listed, approximately 80% are singletons. Sequenced sample: PBMCs. The receptors derive from a woman under 30 in good health and CMV-seropositive.

The chain is built from TRBV5-1 and TRBJ2-3, with D tentatively TRBD2 (7 bases). The CDR3 length is 15 residues. With 0 bases removed from V and 5 bases from J, the gap between germline ends came to 13 bases. Germline V lookup: CDR1 SGHRS, CDR2 YFSETQ. CDR3 DNA sequence: TGCGCCAGCAGCTTGGATGGGGGGGCTGAAGATACGCAGTATTTT. Its protein is CASSLDGGAEDTQYF.

This clone was seen a single time. This chain uses TRBV6-5 with TRBJ1-1, with unresolved D. V dropped 5 bases and J dropped 0 bases, with 7 bases sitting between them. Germline CDR1 is MNHEY and CDR2 is SVGAGI. This CDR3 comprises 13 residues. The CDR3 region is CASSVNMNTEAFF. CDR3 nucleotide sequence: TGTGCCAGCAGTGTTAACATGAACACTGAAGCTTTCTTT.

The rearrangement links TRBV7-9 to TRBJ2-5, with 14 positions matching TRBD2. This CDR3 spans 18 amino acids. With 3 bases clipped from V and 2 bases from J, the junction kept 8 bases outside the gene matches. Per germline, CDR1 SEHNR and CDR2 FQNEAQ (reference sequence). The CDR3: CASSLRYRTSGGQETQYF. As DNA, the CDR3 is TGTGCCAGCAGCTTGAGGTACCGGACTAGCGGGGGGCAAGAGACCCAGTACTTC. Using reference TRBV7-9 and TRBJ2-5 for the parts outside the CDR3, the full variable domain is DTGVSQNPRHKITKRGQNVTFRCDPISEHNRLYWYRQTLGQGPEFLTYFQNEAQLEKSRLLSDRFSAERPKGSFSTLEIQRTEQGDSAMYLCASSLRYRTSGGQETQYFGPGTRLLVL.

This clone was seen more than once but under ten times. The identical CDR3 is also encoded by other nucleotide sequences in the sample. J is TRBJ2-1 and V is TRBV6-1; 11 bases match TRBD2. The CDR3 consists of 15 residues. V lost 2 bases to trimming and J lost 3 bases; unmatched junction nucleotides: 0. Germline loops: CDR1 MNHNS, CDR2 SASEGT. CDR3 amino acids: CASSELAGGYNEQFF. The CDR3 DNA reads as TGTGCCAGCAGTGAACTAGCGGGGGGCTACAATGAGCAGTTCTTC.

This rearrangement joins TRBV29-1 to TRBJ1-2, with D maybe TRBD1 (6 bases). This CDR3 has 13 amino acids. V was trimmed by 4 bases and J by 6 bases, leaving 15 bases between them. CDR1 and CDR2 from the germline V gene are SQVTM and ANQGSEA. CDR3 residues: CSVVRGGANGYTF. DNA for the CDR3: TGCAGCGTTGTGAGGGGGGGGGCAAATGGCTACACCTTC.

V usage is TRBV5-1 and J usage is TRBJ1-2; tentatively, D is TRBD1 (5 bases). V was cut by 3 bases and J by 4 bases, with 13 bases left in between. This CDR3 contains 14 residues. Per the germline V gene, CDR1 is SGHRS and CDR2 is YFSETQ. The CDR3 coding sequence is TGCGCCAGCAGCTCGGGGGACGGAAGCTATGGCTACACCTTC. It yields the protein CASSSGDGSYGYTF.

The chain uses TRBV2 and TRBJ2-1; 9 bases fit TRBD1. This CDR3 contains 15 residues. Germline CDR1 reads SNHLY; CDR2 reads FYNNEI. With V trimmed by 2 bases and J by 8 bases, 7 bases remained unmatched. CDR3 coding DNA: TGTGCCAGCAGTGAAAATTATGGGACAGGGTATGAGCAGTTCTTC. It encodes CASSENYGTGYEQFF.

J is TRBJ2-1 and V is TRBV7-9; TRBD1 is a possible D gene (5 bases). Trimming shortened V by 5 bases and J by 6 bases, and 14 bases separated the two germline ends. Germline lookup yields CDR1 SEHNR and CDR2 FQNEAQ (reference sequence). The CDR3 sequence is 14 residues long. The CDR3 here is CASSLLAGFNEQFF. The CDR3 nucleotides read TGTGCCAGCAGCCTCTTAGCAGGGTTCAATGAGCAGTTCTTC.

This rearrangement joins TRBV9 to TRBJ2-3, with D possibly matching TRBD2 (5 bases). Trimming shortened V by 3 bases and J by 10 bases, and 15 bases separated the two germline ends. The CDR3 covers 13 residues. CDR1 SGDLS and CDR2 YYNGEE come from the germline V gene. CDR3 nucleotide sequence: TGTGCCAGCAGCGCCCCGTCGAGGGCAGCGCAGTATTTT. It yields the protein CASSAPSRAAQYF.

Only one count was recorded for this clone. The chain uses TRBV12-5 and TRBJ2-5; maybe TRBD1 (5 bases). The CDR3 contains 15 residues. Germline assignment: CDR1 LGHNT and CDR2 FRNRAP. V gave up 3 bases and J gave up 1 base, with 12 bases separating them. CDR3 bases: TGTGCTAGTGGTTTCGTGGTAAGGGGCCAAGAGACCCAGTACTTC. Translating gives CASGFVVRGQETQYF.

The chain joins TRBV2 to TRBJ1-2; the match to TRBD1 covers 8 bases. V was clipped by 6 bases and J by 11 bases; unmatched bases: 14. CDR3 length: 14 residues. Per the germline V gene, CDR1 is SNHLY and CDR2 is FYNNEI. CDR3 sequence: CASSPGQGSFGYTF. CDR3 nucleotide sequence: TGTGCCAGCAGCCCCGGACAGGGATCATTCGGATACACCTTC.

The V and J genes are TRBV12-5 and TRBJ2-6, with 7 bases matching TRBD1. This CDR3 comprises 15 residues. The trim removed 6 bases at V and 2 bases at J, leaving 4 bases unmatched. Looked up from germline, CDR1 is LGHNT and CDR2 is FRNRAP. The CDR3 region is CASGRGNAGANVLTF. The CDR3 bases are TGTGCTAGTGGCAGGGGGAACGCTGGGGCCAACGTCCTGACTTTC.

This chain joins TRBV9 and TRBJ1-2; tentatively, D is TRBD1 (5 bases). The CDR3 length is 12 residues. Trimming left V 3 bases short and J 5 bases short, with 8 bases between. Germline-derived CDR1 and CDR2 are SGDLS and YYNGEE. CDR3 in amino acids: CASSEGTYGYTF. The CDR3 DNA follows: TGTGCCAGCAGCGAGGGGACTTATGGCTACACCTTC.

V and J are TRBV7-3 and TRBJ2-3, with D possibly being TRBD2 (5 bases). CDR1 and CDR2 from the germline V gene are SGHTA and FQGTGA. The ends were cut back, 0 bases at V and 0 bases at J, with 10 bases in the middle. This CDR3 has 16 residues. CDR3 protein: CASSLTPGWSTDTQYF. The CDR3 DNA follows: TGTGCCAGCAGCTTAACCCCGGGGTGGAGCACAGATACGCAGTATTTT. Full variable domain (outside the CDR3, taken from reference TRBV7-3 and TRBJ2-3): GAGVSQTPSNKVTEKGKYVELRCDPISGHTALYWYRQSLGQGPEFLIYFQGTGAADDSGLPNDRFFAVRPEGSVSTLKIQRTERGDSAVYLCASSLTPGWSTDTQYFGPGTRLTVL.

This clone showed up just a few times. The chain couples TRBV7-9 to TRBJ1-2, with D uncertain. This CDR3 has 12 amino acids. Trimming stripped 5 bases from V and 0 bases from J, with 4 bases between. CDR1 and CDR2 from the germline V gene are SEHNR and FQNEAQ (reference sequence). For the CDR3, the DNA is TGTGCCAGCAGCGACACTAACTATGGCTACACCTTC. Translation: CASSDTNYGYTF.

The rearrangement uses TRBV11-3 and TRBJ2-5; 11 bases are a match to TRBD2. Per the germline V gene, CDR1 is SGHNT and CDR2 is YENEEA. The CDR3 consists of 17 residues. Losses at the gene ends were 0 bases for V and 2 bases for J; bases not matched to a gene: 5. Here the CDR3 DNA reads TGTGCCAGCAGCTTAGATTCGGCTAGCGGGGGGCAAGAGACCCAGTACTTC. It codes for CASSLDSASGGQETQYF.

This rearrangement joins TRBV6-1 to TRBJ2-7; the match to TRBD2 covers 11 bases. J was trimmed by 5 bases and V by 6 bases; bases with no gene match: 9. This CDR3 spans 15 amino acids. The germline CDR1 and CDR2 sequences are MNHNS and SASEGT. The CDR3 bases are TGTGCCAGCAGGCCCCTAGCGGGGGGATTTGACGAGCAGTACTTC. Translating it yields CASRPLAGGFDEQYF.

The chain joins TRBV2 to TRBJ2-7, with 8 bases fitting TRBD1. Germline CDR1 reads SNHLY; CDR2 reads FYNNEI. Germline trimming cut 2 bases from V and 3 bases from J; bases unmatched to any gene: 3. The CDR3 consists of 14 residues. The CDR3: CASSESGGFYEQYF. CDR3 coding DNA: TGTGCCAGCAGTGAATCAGGGGGCTTCTACGAGCAGTACTTC. The variable domain in full, completed from reference TRBV2 and TRBJ2-7, reads EPEVTQTPSHQVTQMGQEVILRCVPISNHLYFYWYRQILGQKVEFLVSFYNNEISEKSEIFDDQFSVERPDGSNFTLKIRSTKLEDSAMYFCASSESGGFYEQYFGPGTRLTVT.

V usage is TRBV19 and J usage is TRBJ2-2, with D perhaps TRBD1 (6 bases). Germline V gene sequence: CDR1 LNHDA, CDR2 SQIVND (reference sequence). The CDR3 extends over 16 amino acids. V shed 3 bases and J shed 2 bases, with 13 bases lying between them. The CDR3 sequence is CASSIRPGVNTGELFF. Written as DNA, the CDR3 is TGTGCCAGTAGTATTAGGCCAGGGGTAAACACCGGGGAGCTGTTTTTT.

The chain uses TRBV18 and TRBJ1-2; D is perhaps TRBD1 (5 bases). Germline V CDR1 and CDR2: KGHSH, LQKENI. The CDR3 covers 16 residues. The V end was cut by 3 bases, the J end by 1 base, with 15 bases between. The CDR3 coding sequence is TGTGCCAGCTCACCGGGAACAGGAACTCTTAACTATGGCTACACCTTC. Its translation: CASSPGTGTLNYGYTF.

This chain uses TRBV2 with TRBJ2-5, with D possibly being TRBD1 (5 bases). Trimming cost V 3 bases and J 3 bases, with 14 bases left between them. The CDR3 totals 15 residues. CDR1 is SNHLY, CDR2 FYNNEI, per germline. CDR3 residues: CASSEINRPKETQYF. CDR3 sequence (DNA): TGTGCCAGCAGTGAGATCAACAGGCCCAAAGAGACCCAGTACTTC. Drawing the rest from reference TRBV2 and TRBJ2-5, the complete variable domain is EPEVTQTPSHQVTQMGQEVILRCVPISNHLYFYWYRQILGQKVEFLVSFYNNEISEKSEIFDDQFSVERPDGSNFTLKIRSTKLEDSAMYFCASSEINRPKETQYFGPGTRLLVL.

This chain uses TRBV6-1 with TRBJ2-2; 10 positions match TRBD2. The CDR3 covers 14 residues. The germline CDR1 and CDR2 sequences are MNHNS and SASEGT. As DNA, the CDR3 is TGTGCTCGGGGACTAGCGAAAAGCACCGGGGAGCTGTTTTTT. It translates to CARGLAKSTGELFF.

Remarks on this clone: The sample has other DNA sequences that encode this CDR3 too. CDR3 sequence (DNA): TGCGCCAGCAGCTTGGGAACAGGTTACGAGCAGTACTTC. It yields the protein CASSLGTGYEQYF. The gene calls are TRBV5-1 and TRBJ2-7, with D perhaps TRBD1 (5 bases). The germline gives CDR1 SGHRS, CDR2 YFSETQ. Trimming cost V 0 bases and J 4 bases, with 8 bases left between them. CDR3 size: 13 residues.

This clone was counted a few times. CDR3 region: CASSEDRVTNTEAFF. In DNA, the CDR3 is TGTGCCAGCTCAGAGGACAGGGTGACTAACACTGAAGCTTTCTTT. The J gene is TRBJ1-1, the V gene TRBV18; 8 bases map to TRBD1. The CDR3 runs 15 residues. With 5 bases clipped from V and 2 bases from J, the junction kept 7 bases outside the gene matches. Germline V CDR1 and CDR2: KGHSH, LQKENI.

V is TRBV5-4 and J is TRBJ2-5; the match to TRBD1 covers 9 bases. This CDR3 comprises 17 residues. V was clipped by 3 bases and J by 3 bases; unmatched bases: 12. Germline assignment: CDR1 SGHNT and CDR2 YYREEE (reference sequence). CDR3 region: CASSSTQTGQGKETQYF. In nucleotides, the CDR3 is TGTGCCAGCAGCTCAACTCAGACGGGACAGGGTAAAGAGACCCAGTACTTC.

J is TRBJ2-5 and V is TRBV5-6, with TRBD1 identical over 10 bases. Germline CDR1 and CDR2: SGHDT and YYEEEE. V lost 2 bases, J lost 1 base, and 2 bases stayed unmatched. This CDR3 region has 15 residues. CDR3 DNA: TGTGCCAGCAGCTTTCGGACAGGGGGCCAAGAGACCCAGTACTTC. This sequence encodes CASSFRTGGQETQYF.

V usage is TRBV5-6 and J usage is TRBJ2-5, with 12 bases matching TRBD2. V lost 1 base and J lost 4; bases outside the gene matches: 5. This CDR3 comprises 16 residues. The V gene's germline CDR1 is SGHDT and CDR2 YYEEEE. The CDR3 nucleotides read TGTGCCAGCAGCTTGCTAGCGGGGGGGCCTCGAGAGACCCAGTACTTC. It yields the protein CASSLLAGGPRETQYF.

The gene calls are TRBV18 and TRBJ1-2; D is perhaps TRBD1 (5 bases). V shed 3 bases and J shed 6 bases, with 17 bases lying between them. This CDR3 has 15 amino acids. Germline-derived CDR1 and CDR2 are KGHSH and LQKENI. This CDR3 is CASSPQHGGSDGYTF. CDR3 nucleotides: TGTGCCAGCTCACCCCAACACGGGGGTTCGGATGGCTACACCTTC.